This T cell receptor beta chain was retrieved from a study of OX40 agonist ivuxolimab in advanced cancers. Study details: Treatment received earlier with anti-PD-1, anti-PD-L1 or anti-CTLA-4 agents was allowed, and under 50% had some.

Unmatched junction bases numbered 2, after V lost 2 bases and J lost 5 bases. From germline, CDR1 is SGHRS and CDR2 YFSETQ. This CDR3 spans 14 amino acids. Overall study results and limits: Compared with CD4+, CD8+ T cells on average had more expanded clones.

Profiling relied on immunoSEQ multiplex PCR, and the TCRdb table lists in-frame clones only, not all of them. Among 20,000 to 25,000 clones, roughly 84% were seen once, and the ten largest hold about 34%. Turning to this clone: Its antigen is undetermined.

J is TRBJ2-1 and V is TRBV5-1; 9 nucleotides align to TRBD2. The material sequenced was CD4+ or CD8+ T cells sorted from blood, taken in a trial of the OX40 agonist ivuxolimab. The origin of this receptor is an adult with an advanced solid tumor such as melanoma, head and neck, liver or kidney cancer. CDR3 bases: TGCGCCAGCAGCTTTGGCGGGAGGGACAATGAGCAGTTCTTC. This encodes CASSFGGRDNEQFF.